What follows are 32 T cell receptor beta chains derived from one specimen sequenced in a study of blood T cell repertoires in COVID-19. The data were produced by immunoSEQ multiplex PCR, yet TCRdb's version contains in-frame clones alone and is incomplete. The sample comprises about 480,000 clones, roughly 90% of which are singletons, and around 1.9% rests with the top ten. Sequenced sample: PBMCs or T cells enriched from blood (not recorded which). These receptors were taken from a woman aged 40 to 50 who had recovered from COVID-19.

This rearrangement joins TRBV19 to TRBJ1-5; D possibly corresponds to TRBD1 (5 bases). The V end lost 3 bases, the J end lost 8 bases, and 11 bases lay between the germline ends. CDR1 LNHDA and CDR2 SQIVND come from the germline V gene (reference sequence). The CDR3 spans 13 residues. The CDR3 region is CASSIRAGEPQHF. The CDR3 DNA reads TGTGCCAGTAGTATCCGGGCGGGGGAGCCCCAGCATTTT.

The chain employs TRBV7-8 and TRBJ2-5; 7 bases are shared with TRBD1. V shed 5 bases and J 3 bases; nucleotides not matched to a gene: 3. Germline V gives CDR1 SGHVS, CDR2 FQNEAQ. The CDR3 contains 13 residues. CDR3 DNA: TGTGCCAGCAGCCGAGGGACAGAAGAGACCCAGTACTTC. It yields the protein CASSRGTEETQYF.

This clone was recorded once. The chain combines TRBV10-1 with TRBJ2-7; TRBD2 matches at 10 bases. The CDR3 is made up of 16 amino acids. Germline values: CDR1 WNHNN, CDR2 SYGVQD (reference sequence). V gave up 3 bases and J gave up 3 bases; unmatched junction bases: 8. The CDR3 is CASSDATSGAGYEQYF. The CDR3 DNA sequence: TGCGCCAGCAGTGATGCTACTAGCGGGGCCGGCTACGAGCAGTACTTC.

The chain recombines TRBV7-2 with TRBJ1-6, with 9 bases identical to TRBD1. Per the germline V gene, CDR1 is SGHTA and CDR2 is FQGNSA. CDR3 length: 17 amino acids. V trimming: 3 bases; J trimming: 7 bases; junction bases outside the gene matches: 10. The DNA of the CDR3 is TGTGCCAGCAGCTTCATACGACAGGGGGGGGAAAATTCACCCCTCCACTTT. Translated: CASSFIRQGGENSPLHF.

This clone was picked up one time. The chain is built from TRBV5-4 and TRBJ2-3, with a tentative D call TRBD2 (5 bases). The CDR3 extends over 16 amino acids. The V and J ends lost 2 bases and 3 bases respectively, with 16 bases between them. Germline CDR1 and CDR2: SGHNT and YYREEE (reference sequence). CDR3 amino acids: CASSFMTYGKTDTQYF. CDR3 DNA sequence: TGTGCCAGCAGCTTCATGACATACGGGAAAACAGATACGCAGTATTTT.

The chain has TRBV19 and TRBJ1-5, with TRBD1 matching over 7 bases. Germline CDR1 and CDR2: LNHDA and SQIVND (reference sequence). V dropped 5 bases and J dropped 2; count of bases not matched to a gene: 6. The CDR3 runs 15 residues. CDR3 in DNA: TGTGCCAGTAGTCTGGACAGGAAGGGCAATCAGCCCCAGCATTTT. Its translation is CASSLDRKGNQPQHF.

As to this clone: The junction does not match germline at one end; this may be a read error. The V gene is TRBV5-1, the J gene TRBJ2-1, with D perhaps matching TRBD1 (6 bases). CDR3 size: 12 residues. Germline CDR1 SGHRS, CDR2 YFSETQ. In nucleotides, the CDR3 is TGCGCCAGCAGCTTGGAGGCAGGGGTTTGGATCTTC. Amino acid sequence: CASSLEAGVWIF.

This clone has just one count. CDR3 bases: TGTGCCAGCAGCTTGTTAGGACAGATGGTCTATGGCTACACCTTC. Protein sequence: CASSLLGQMVYGYTF. The genes are TRBV5-6 and TRBJ1-2, with D perhaps matching TRBD1 (6 bases). Trimming took 1 base from V and 4 from J, leaving 14 bases between them. This CDR3 has 15 residues. Germline CDR1 and CDR2: SGHDT and YYEEEE.

This chain joins TRBV5-1 and TRBJ1-4; D is perhaps TRBD1 (6 bases). The CDR3 spans 17 residues. Trimming shortened V by 0 bases and J by 8 bases, and 20 bases separated the two germline ends. Germline V gene lookup returns CDR1 SGHRS and CDR2 YFSETQ. The chain's CDR3 is CASSLDAAGTSSEKLFF. In DNA form, the CDR3 reads TGCGCCAGCAGCTTGGATGCCGCCGGGACAAGCTCCGAAAAACTGTTTTTT.

The chain links TRBV6-1 to TRBJ2-7; 8 nucleotides align to TRBD2. V was clipped by 1 base and J by 3 bases; unmatched bases: 5. Looked up from germline, CDR1 is MNHNS and CDR2 is SASEGT. CDR3 length: 15 amino acids. CDR3 protein: CASSEGQAGGYEQYF. CDR3 coding DNA: TGTGCCAGCAGTGAAGGTCAGGCGGGAGGCTACGAGCAGTACTTC.

The CDR3 reads CASSLAGELYNEQFF. The CDR3 DNA sequence: TGTGCCAGCAGTTTGGCGGGAGAGTTATACAATGAGCAGTTCTTC. The gene calls are TRBV9 and TRBJ2-1; 7 bases match TRBD2. The CDR3 runs 15 residues. J gave up 4 bases and V 5 bases, and 9 bases lay outside the gene matches. Germline lookup yields CDR1 SGDLS and CDR2 YYNGEE.

In this sample, this clone turned up once. This chain links TRBV5-6 with TRBJ1-4; 7 nucleotides agree with TRBD1. The CDR3 is made up of 18 amino acids. Trimming took 4 bases from V and 0 from J; bases not matched to a gene: 12. Per the germline V gene, CDR1 is SGHDT and CDR2 is YYEEEE. CDR3 in amino acids: CASSPGQTLLATNEKLFF. CDR3 DNA sequence: TGTGCCAGCAGCCCGGGACAGACATTACTCGCAACTAATGAAAAACTGTTTTTT.

V gene TRBV11-2 combines with J gene TRBJ1-5; weak D call: TRBD1 (6 bases). Trimming stripped 7 bases from V and 4 bases from J, with 17 bases between. The CDR3 is 15 amino acids. Looked up from germline, CDR1 is SGHAT and CDR2 is FQNNGV. The CDR3 protein is CASTLGGPGNQPQHF. The CDR3 DNA is TGTGCCAGCACCTTGGGGGGGCCAGGAAATCAGCCCCAGCATTTT.

The CDR3 bases are TGTGCCAGCAGCCAAATATCCCTCCCTCGCGAGCAGTACTTC. It specifies CASSQISLPREQYF. The chain links TRBV14 to TRBJ2-7; D gene unclear. In germline, CDR1 is SGHDN, CDR2 FVKESK. The CDR3 covers 14 residues. Trimming stripped 2 bases from V and 6 bases from J, with 14 bases between.

The J gene is TRBJ2-7, the V gene TRBV2, with 11 nucleotides matching TRBD2. Trimming took 6 bases from V and 12 from J; bases not matched to a gene: 10. The CDR3 length is 13 residues. Looked up from germline, CDR1 is SNHLY and CDR2 is FYNNEI. CDR3 sequence: CASSFGTSGSPYF. DNA for the CDR3: TGTGCCAGCAGCTTCGGGACTAGCGGATCTCCGTACTTC.

This rearrangement joins TRBV10-3 to TRBJ2-3, with 8 positions matching TRBD2. The V and J ends lost 6 bases and 2 bases, in that order; junction bases with no gene match: 4. CDR1 is ENHRY, CDR2 SYGVKD, per germline. There are 14 residues in the CDR3. CDR3 amino acids: CAISRGGVTDTQYF. CDR3 coding DNA: TGTGCCATCAGCCGGGGGGGGGTCACAGATACGCAGTATTTT.

Only one count was recorded for this clone. This chain uses TRBV4-3 with TRBJ2-2; possibly TRBD2 for D (5 bases). Germline loops: CDR1 LGHNA, CDR2 YSLEER. CDR3 length: 16 amino acids. V was shortened by 0 bases and J by 6 bases, with 14 bases between the two germline ends. CDR3 DNA sequence: TGCGCCAGCAGCCAAGAAGGAGGTCGGGTCGCCGGGGAGCTGTTTTTT. Protein sequence: CASSQEGGRVAGELFF.

The chain is built from TRBV15 and TRBJ2-7; the match to TRBD2 covers 11 bases. After removal of 3 bases from V and 2 bases from J, the junction contained 3 bases not matched to a gene. Germline V gives CDR1 LNHNV, CDR2 YYDKDF (reference sequence). The CDR3 totals 15 residues. Here the CDR3 reads CATSSLAGGTYEQYF. CDR3 in DNA: TGTGCCACCAGCAGCCTAGCGGGAGGAACCTACGAGCAGTACTTC. Full variable domain (remainder filled in from reference TRBV15 and TRBJ2-7): DAMVIQNPRYQVTQFGKPVTLSCSQTLNHNVMYWYQQKSSQAPKLLFHYYDKDFNNEADTPDNFQSRRPNTSFCFLDIRSPGLGDTAMYLCATSSLAGGTYEQYFGPGTRLTVT.

This clone turned up a few times. The J gene is TRBJ1-3, the V gene TRBV7-9; D unclear. Germline V gene data show CDR1 as SEHNR and CDR2 as FQNEAQ (reference sequence). The V gene lost 0 bases and the J gene lost 8 bases, with 17 bases spanning the gap. The CDR3 is made up of 16 amino acids. The CDR3 sequence: CASSLAVGHPRDTIYF. In DNA, the CDR3 is TGTGCCAGCAGCTTAGCCGTGGGCCACCCGAGAGACACCATATATTTT.

This clone occurred once. The V and J genes are TRBV19 and TRBJ2-7; 8 nucleotides align to TRBD1. CDR1 is LNHDA, CDR2 SQIVND, per germline (reference sequence). CDR3 length: 14 residues. Trimming cost V 3 bases and J 6 bases; bases outside gene matches: 7. CDR3 sequence: CASSIARGLGEQYF. In DNA form, the CDR3 reads TGTGCCAGTAGTATTGCCAGGGGGCTCGGCGAGCAGTACTTC.

This chain joins TRBV18 and TRBJ1-1, with TRBD1 as a possible D gene (5 bases). From germline, CDR1 is KGHSH and CDR2 LQKENI. The CDR3 is 17 amino acids. V was shortened by 3 bases and J by 0 bases, with 17 bases between the two germline ends. CDR3 coding DNA: TGTGCCAGCTCACCTATCCAGGGCCCAAGCATGAACACTGAAGCTTTCTTT. Its translation: CASSPIQGPSMNTEAFF.

The genes are TRBV5-1 and TRBJ2-3, with 10 bases matching TRBD2. The CDR3 length is 17 residues. V trimming: 0 bases; J trimming: 0 bases; junction bases outside the gene matches: 4. CDR1 and CDR2 (germline): SGHRS, YFSETQ. CDR3 residues: CASSLATSGSSTDTQYF. CDR3 nucleotide sequence: TGCGCCAGCAGCTTGGCGACTAGCGGGTCTAGCACAGATACGCAGTATTTT.

The genes are TRBV6-5 and TRBJ2-7; 7 positions match TRBD1. The CDR3 sequence is 16 residues long. V was pared by 4 bases and J by 2 bases, with 11 bases of the junction left unmatched. Germline CDR1 reads MNHEY; CDR2 reads SVGAGI. The CDR3 is CASSSESRTGAYEQYF. Written as DNA, the CDR3 is TGTGCCAGCAGTTCGGAGTCGAGGACAGGAGCCTACGAGCAGTACTTC.

The rearrangement joins TRBV30 to TRBJ1-5; TRBD1 might be the D (5 bases). The V gene's germline CDR1 is GTSNPN and CDR2 SVGIG (reference sequence). This CDR3 region has 16 residues. V was cut by 0 bases and J by 3 bases, with 15 bases left in between. CDR3 nucleotide sequence: TGTGCCTGGAGTGTAGGGTATGGGGGGGACAATCAGCCCCAGCATTTT. It translates to CAWSVGYGGDNQPQHF.

This chain uses TRBV4-3 with TRBJ1-5, with a possible D match to TRBD1 (5 bases). The CDR3 contains 15 residues. Germline V gives CDR1 LGHNA, CDR2 YSLEER. The V gene lost 0 bases and the J gene lost 5 bases, with 11 bases spanning the gap. As DNA, the CDR3 is TGCGCCAGCAGCCAAGATCTTTGGGGCGATCAGCCCCAGCATTTT. Its translation: CASSQDLWGDQPQHF.

The rearrangement links TRBV5-8 to TRBJ2-2; TRBD1 might be the D (7 bases). Germline lookup yields CDR1 SGHTS and CDR2 YDEGEE. The CDR3 has 15 amino acids. V shed 4 bases and J shed 5 bases, with 15 bases lying between them. In DNA form, the CDR3 reads TGTGCCAGCAGCCTTCGCGGGGACAGAACCGGGGAGCTGTTTTTT. Translated: CASSLRGDRTGELFF.

This CDR3 is CASSFETNRQFF. DNA of the CDR3: TGCGCCAGCAGCTTCGAAACTAATAGGCAGTTCTTC. V usage is TRBV5-1 and J usage is TRBJ2-1; D remains ambiguous. The CDR3 has 12 amino acids. Germline CDR1 is SGHRS and CDR2 is YFSETQ. V lost 2 bases, J lost 12 bases, and 12 bases lay in between.

This chain uses TRBV5-1 with TRBJ1-1, with D perhaps matching TRBD1 (6 bases). CDR1 is SGHRS, CDR2 YFSETQ, per germline. CDR3 length: 15 residues. Between the trimmed V and J ends, which lost 0 bases and 0 bases, there was a span of 9 bases. The CDR3 sequence: CASSLVQGLNTEAFF. Here the CDR3 DNA reads TGCGCCAGCAGCTTGGTCCAGGGGCTGAACACTGAAGCTTTCTTT.

Of note for this clone: The sample has other DNA sequences that encode this CDR3 too. The gene calls are TRBV14 and TRBJ1-6; D uncertain. CDR1 is SGHDN, CDR2 FVKESK, per germline. Trimming stripped 0 bases from V and 4 bases from J, with 10 bases between. The CDR3 sequence is 16 residues long. The CDR3: CASSQDAGGYNSPLHF. In nucleotides, the CDR3 is TGTGCCAGCAGCCAAGACGCCGGCGGGTATAATTCACCCCTCCACTTT.

This clone was detected once. This chain connects TRBV7-2 to TRBJ2-5; tentatively, D is TRBD1 (7 bases). The CDR3 length is 14 residues. The V end was cut by 5 bases, the J end by 7 bases, with 17 bases between. Germline values: CDR1 SGHTA, CDR2 FQGNSA. CDR3 nucleotides: TGTGCCAGCAGCCAAGACAGGGACTTAGGGACCCAGTACTTC. It specifies CASSQDRDLGTQYF. The variable domain in full, completed from reference TRBV7-2 and TRBJ2-5, reads GAGVSQSPSNKVTEKGKDVELRCDPISGHTALYWYRQSLGQGLEFLIYFQGNSAPDKSGLPSDRFSAERTGGSVSTLTIQRTQQEDSAVYLCASSQDRDLGTQYFGPGTRLLVL.

In its sample, this clone was seen a few times. The chain has TRBV7-2 and TRBJ2-3; TRBD2 aligns across 13 bases. The CDR3 is made up of 16 amino acids. Per germline, CDR1 SGHTA and CDR2 FQGNSA. Trimming cost V 4 bases and J 4 bases; bases outside gene matches: 5. The CDR3 DNA is TGTGCCAGCAGCTCGGGACTAGCGGGACGCTCAGATACGCAGTATTTT. Translating gives CASSSGLAGRSDTQYF.

This sequence joins TRBV6-5 and TRBJ2-5; weak D call: TRBD1 (5 bases). Trimming cost V 1 base and J 4 bases, with 13 bases left between them. Germline loops: CDR1 MNHEY, CDR2 SVGAGI. The length of the CDR3 is 15 residues. CDR3: CASSYLEPTAETQYF. In nucleotides, the CDR3 is TGTGCCAGCAGTTACTTGGAACCGACAGCAGAGACCCAGTACTTC.